Presented here are 23 T cell receptor beta chains from one specimen sequenced in a study of T cell repertoires in cytomegalovirus infection. MiXCR, run by TCRdb on the reads, gives a single entry per CDR3 protein. There are tens of thousands of distinct CDR3 sequences in the sample; approximately 45% occur only once, and approximately 95% lies in the top ten. No antigen has been identified for these receptors. This specimen consisted of CD8+ T cells from cultured PBMCs, obtained from culture after CMV antigen stimulation. The receptors stem from a human donor in good health (CMV status not recorded). Some clones in this sample may be carry-over from other donors' samples.

This clonotype was seen many times. The chain is built from TRBV7-2 and TRBJ2-2; 7 positions agree with TRBD1. The junction had 5 bases not matched to a gene; V was cut back by 5 bases and J by 2 bases. The CDR3 is 15 amino acids. The germline gives CDR1 SGHTA, CDR2 FQGNSA. The chain's CDR3 is CASSPGTDNTGELFF. The CDR3 nucleotides are TGTGCCAGCAGCCCCGGGACAGACAACACCGGGGAGCTGTTTTTT.

This clonotype was seen more than once but under ten times. The rearrangement links TRBV5-6 to TRBJ2-7; 7 nucleotides match TRBD2. CDR1 is SGHDT and CDR2 is YYEEEE in the germline V gene. V shed 4 bases, J shed 1 base, and the junction held 14 bases outside the gene matches. The CDR3 spans 17 residues. The CDR3 sequence is CASSAPWRLAESYEQYF. For the CDR3, the DNA is TGTGCCAGCAGCGCACCTTGGAGGCTAGCGGAGTCCTACGAGCAGTACTTC.

This clonotype was detected only a few times. This chain links TRBV7-2 with TRBJ2-3; the D gene is possibly TRBD2 (6 bases). V was clipped by 6 bases and J by 0 bases, with 13 bases between them. This CDR3 is 15 amino acids long. Germline loops: CDR1 SGHTA, CDR2 FQGNSA. CDR3 protein: CASSRGGESTDTQYF. Written as DNA, the CDR3 is TGTGCCAGCAGTCGCGGCGGGGAAAGCACAGATACGCAGTATTTT.

This clonotype was picked up a small number of times. V gene TRBV7-2 combines with J gene TRBJ2-1; D possibly corresponds to TRBD2 (6 bases). The CDR3 loop spans 16 amino acids. Germline V CDR1 and CDR2: SGHTA, FQGNSA. V dropped 6 bases and J dropped 0 bases, with 15 bases sitting between them. CDR3 amino acids: CASRRTGDSSYNEQFF. The CDR3 DNA reads as TGTGCCAGCAGACGGACGGGGGATAGCTCCTACAATGAGCAGTTCTTC.

This clonotype occurred a few times. This chain uses TRBV19 with TRBJ1-5; unclear D gene. The CDR3 loop spans 15 amino acids. V was clipped by 3 bases and J by 3 bases, with 12 bases between them. Germline CDR1 and CDR2: LNHDA and SQIVND (reference sequence). The CDR3 DNA reads TGTGCCAGTAGTATCCCATGGGGTACCAATCAGCCCCAGCATTTT. The encoded protein is CASSIPWGTNQPQHF. The full variable domain, completed using reference TRBV19 and TRBJ1-5, is DGGITQSPKYLFRKEGQNVTLSCEQNLNHDAMYWYRQDPGQGLRLIYYSQIVNDFQKGDIAEGYSVSREKKESFPLTVTSAQKNPTAFYLCASSIPWGTNQPQHFGDGTRLSIL.

V and J are TRBV7-9 and TRBJ1-1, with TRBD1 matching over 10 bases. The germline V gene has CDR1 SEHNR and CDR2 FQNEAQ (reference sequence). The V gene end was trimmed by 5 bases and the J gene end by 8 bases; junction bases not matched to a gene: 8. The CDR3 covers 14 residues. The CDR3 bases are TGTGCCAGCAGCCCAGAGGGGGACAGGGGAGAAGCTTTCTTT. Protein sequence: CASSPEGDRGEAFF.

This rearrangement joins TRBV12-3 or TRBV12-4 to TRBJ2-5; TRBD1 matches at 8 bases. V was pared by 4 bases and J by 3 bases, with 7 bases of the junction left unmatched. CDR3 length: 15 residues. Written as DNA, the CDR3 is TGTGCCAGCAGTTCAGGGGGCGGCTGGGAAGAGACCCAGTACTTC. Translated, it gives CASSSGGGWEETQYF.

V is TRBV4-1 and J is TRBJ1-2; D is undetermined. The CDR3 extends over 11 amino acids. Looked up from germline, CDR1 is MGHRA and CDR2 is YSYEKL. Trimming removed 3 bases at V and 11 bases at J, with 10 bases between. The CDR3 DNA follows: TGCGCCAGCAGCCAGGGCAGGAGATACACCTTC. Amino acids: CASSQGRRYTF.

In this sample, this clonotype turned up once. The V and J genes are TRBV5-5 and TRBJ2-5, with D uncertain. The V end was cut by 3 bases, the J end by 5 bases, with 8 bases between. The CDR3 covers 12 residues. Germline CDR1 is SGHKS and CDR2 is YYEKEE (reference sequence). The CDR3: CASSSGVETQYF. The DNA of the CDR3 is TGTGCCAGCAGCTCTGGGGTTGAGACCCAGTACTTC.

The V and J genes are TRBV30 and TRBJ2-1; 8 bases agree with TRBD1. CDR1 GTSNPN and CDR2 SVGIG come from the germline V gene (reference sequence). The V gene end was trimmed by 5 bases and the J gene end by 9 bases; junction bases not matched to a gene: 18. This CDR3 spans 16 amino acids. The CDR3 DNA reads as TGTGCCTGGGCGGAGGGAACAGGGGGTTACTTTGGTGAGCAGTTCTTC. Translated: CAWAEGTGGYFGEQFF.

V is TRBV6-1 and J is TRBJ2-1; D may correspond to TRBD1 or TRBD2 (5 bases each). V lost 2 bases, J lost 9 bases, and 17 bases lay in between. Germline-derived CDR1 and CDR2 are MNHNS and SASEGT. CDR3 length: 15 amino acids. The CDR3 DNA follows: TGTGCCAGCAGTGAAATCTACGACCCTGGGGGTGAGCAGTTCTTC. Translated: CASSEIYDPGGEQFF.

The rearrangement uses TRBV7-6 and TRBJ2-5; weak D call: TRBD2 (6 bases). CDR1 is SGHVS and CDR2 is FNYEAQ in the germline V gene. V lost 5 bases and J 4 bases, leaving 11 bases between the germline ends. This CDR3 is 13 amino acids long. CDR3 coding DNA: TGTGCCAGCAGCCGACTAGTAGGAGAGACCCAGTACTTC. The encoded protein is CASSRLVGETQYF.

The CDR3 reads CASSPPGQREQYF. In DNA form, the CDR3 reads TGTGCCAGCAGCCCTCCGGGACAGCGCGAGCAGTACTTC. V and J are TRBV7-8 and TRBJ2-7; 7 nucleotides match TRBD1. The CDR3 is 13 residues long. V gave up 5 bases and J gave up 6 bases; unmatched junction bases: 7. The germline V gene has CDR1 SGHVS and CDR2 FQNEAQ.

The rearrangement uses TRBV10-3 and TRBJ2-2; possibly TRBD1 for D (6 bases). The germline CDR1 and CDR2 sequences are ENHRY and SYGVKD. The CDR3 loop spans 12 amino acids. Trimming took 10 bases from V and 6 from J, leaving 12 bases between them. The CDR3 loop reads CATRGPAGELFF. CDR3 nucleotides: TGTGCCACCAGGGGCCCGGCCGGGGAGCTGTTTTTT.

V and J are TRBV28 and TRBJ2-3; 9 bases align to TRBD2. From germline, CDR1 is MDHEN and CDR2 SYDVKM. This CDR3 spans 15 amino acids. J lost 3 bases, V lost 5 bases, and 6 bases had no gene match. The CDR3 DNA follows: TGTGCCAGCAGTCGTCGGGGACTAGCAACAGATACGCAGTATTTT. It translates to CASSRRGLATDTQYF. The variable domain in full, completed from reference TRBV28 and TRBJ2-3, reads DVKVTQSSRYLVKRTGEKVFLECVQDMDHENMFWYRQDPGLGLRLIYFSYDVKMKEKGDIPEGYSVSREKKERFSLILESASTNQTSMYLCASSRRGLATDTQYFGPGTRLTVL.

The CDR3 here is CATSDSTTEGSFTDTQYF. The CDR3 region has the DNA TGTGCCACCAGTGATTCGACGACTGAGGGGTCCTTCACAGATACGCAGTATTTT. The chain has TRBV24-1 and TRBJ2-3, with D tentatively TRBD1 or TRBD2 (5 bases each). The CDR3 totals 18 residues. Looked up from germline, CDR1 is KGHDR and CDR2 is SFDVKD. Trimming took off 2 bases at V and 2 bases at J, with 19 bases between the two ends.

This clonotype was counted a few times. The chain couples TRBV4-1 to TRBJ2-2, with D unresolved. There are 11 residues in the CDR3. The V end lost 2 bases, the J end lost 5 bases, and 0 bases lay between the germline ends. Germline CDR1 reads MGHRA; CDR2 reads YSYEKL. The CDR3 nucleotides are TGCGCCAGCAGCCAAACCGGGGAGCTGTTTTTT. Amino acid sequence: CASSQTGELFF.

There are many counts of this clonotype. V and J are TRBV7-8 and TRBJ1-1; D remains ambiguous. The V gene's germline CDR1 is SGHVS and CDR2 FQNEAQ. The CDR3 loop spans 15 amino acids. Trimming left V 0 bases short and J 0 bases short, with 8 bases between. The CDR3 DNA reads as TGTGCCAGCAGCTTAGCAGTCTCATTGAACACTGAAGCTTTCTTT. It yields the protein CASSLAVSLNTEAFF. The entire variable domain, with the rest obtained from reference TRBV7-8 and TRBJ1-1, is as follows: GAGVSQSPRYKVAKRGQDVALRCDPISGHVSLFWYQQALGQGPEFLTYFQNEAQLDKSGLPSDRFFAERPEGSVSTLKIQRTQQEDSAVYLCASSLAVSLNTEAFFGQGTRLTVV.

The chain recombines TRBV7-8 with TRBJ2-2; 8 nucleotides line up with TRBD2. Germline lookup yields CDR1 SGHVS and CDR2 FQNEAQ. With 1 base clipped from V and 8 bases from J, the junction kept 9 bases outside the gene matches. The CDR3 extends over 16 amino acids. The CDR3 DNA is TGTGCCAGCAGCTTAGAGGGCGGGAGGCCCGTGGGGGAGCTGTTTTTT. It specifies CASSLEGGRPVGELFF.

The genes are TRBV27 and TRBJ2-7, with TRBD2 identical over 8 bases. V gave up 4 bases and J gave up 3 bases; unmatched junction bases: 14. CDR3 length: 17 residues. Per the germline V gene, CDR1 is MNHEY and CDR2 is SMNVEV (reference sequence). The CDR3 nucleotides are TGTGCCAGCAGTTACCAAGCGGGCGTAGCGGGGAGCTACGAGCAGTACTTC. It specifies CASSYQAGVAGSYEQYF.

The J gene is TRBJ2-2, the V gene TRBV4-1, with 13 bases identical to TRBD2. V lost 6 bases and J lost 2; bases outside the gene matches: 3. Germline V gives CDR1 MGHRA, CDR2 YSYEKL. This CDR3 has 16 residues. The CDR3 DNA sequence: TGCGCCAGCAGTCGGACTAGCGGGAGAAACACCGGGGAGCTGTTTTTT. The encoded protein is CASSRTSGRNTGELFF.

The chain combines TRBV11-2 with TRBJ1-1; D gene uncertain. CDR1 and CDR2 (germline): SGHAT, FQNNGV. V was shortened by 0 bases and J by 1 base, with 6 bases between the two germline ends. The CDR3 covers 14 residues. CDR3 loop: CASSLDLTNTEAFF. Written as DNA, the CDR3 is TGTGCCAGCAGCTTAGATCTAACGAACACTGAAGCTTTCTTT.

In this sample, this clonotype turned up a few times. This sequence joins TRBV11-2 and TRBJ1-2, with D perhaps TRBD1 (5 bases). V shed 2 bases and J shed 3 bases, with 13 bases lying between them. The CDR3 consists of 15 residues. Germline lookup yields CDR1 SGHAT and CDR2 FQNNGV. CDR3 sequence (DNA): TGTGCCAGCAGCTTAAAACCCGGGACTCACTATGGCTACACCTTC. Protein product: CASSLKPGTHYGYTF.